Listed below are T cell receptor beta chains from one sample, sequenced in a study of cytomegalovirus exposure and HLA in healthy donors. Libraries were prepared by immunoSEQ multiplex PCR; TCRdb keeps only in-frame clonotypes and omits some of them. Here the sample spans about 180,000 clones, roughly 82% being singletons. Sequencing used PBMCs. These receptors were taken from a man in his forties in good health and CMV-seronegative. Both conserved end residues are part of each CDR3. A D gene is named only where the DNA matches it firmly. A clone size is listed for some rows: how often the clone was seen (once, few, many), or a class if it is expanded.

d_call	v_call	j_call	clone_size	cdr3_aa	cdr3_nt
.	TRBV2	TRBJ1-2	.	CASSGRVNGYTF	TGTGCCAGCAGCGGCAGGGTGAATGGCTACACCTTC
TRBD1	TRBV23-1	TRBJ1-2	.	CASSQRLTGTVYGYTF	TGCGCCAGCAGTCAAAGACTTACCGGGACAGTCTATGGCTACACCTTC
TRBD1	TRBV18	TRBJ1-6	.	CASSPPGQENSPLHF	TGTGCCAGCTCACCCCCGGGACAGGAAAATTCACCCCTCCACTTT
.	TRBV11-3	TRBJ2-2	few	CASSLSQYTGELFF	TGTGCCAGCAGCTTAAGTCAGTACACCGGGGAGCTGTTTTTT
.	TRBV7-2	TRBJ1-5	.	CASSPFGEPQHF	TGTGCCAGCAGCCCCTTCGGGGAGCCCCAGCATTTT
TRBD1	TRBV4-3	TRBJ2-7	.	CASSQEETTGKGYEQYF	TGCGCCAGCAGCCAAGAAGAAACGACAGGGAAGGGTTACGAGCAGTACTTC
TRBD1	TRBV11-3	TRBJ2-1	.	CASSDEGAAYNEQFF	TGTGCCAGCAGTGACGAGGGGGCCGCCTACAATGAGCAGTTCTTC
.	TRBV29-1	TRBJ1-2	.	CSRSVGPTGYTF	TGCAGCAGGAGCGTAGGCCCAACTGGCTACACCTTC
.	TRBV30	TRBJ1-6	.	CAWSRDSPLHF	TGTGCCTGGAGTCGGGATTCACCCCTCCACTTT
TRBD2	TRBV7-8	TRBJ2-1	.	CASSFRGRDYNEQFF	TGTGCCAGCAGCTTCCGAGGGAGGGACTACAATGAGCAGTTCTTC
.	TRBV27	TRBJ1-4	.	CASSFTTGYGEKLFF	TGTGCCAGCAGTTTTACAACAGGGTACGGTGAAAAACTGTTTTTT
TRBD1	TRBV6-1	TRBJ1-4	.	CASAGTANEKLFF	TGTGCCAGCGCCGGGACAGCTAATGAAAAACTGTTTTTT
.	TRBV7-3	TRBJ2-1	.	CASSLGGPFNEQFF	TGTGCCAGCAGCTTAGGTGGCCCTTTCAATGAGCAGTTCTTC
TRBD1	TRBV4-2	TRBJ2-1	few	CASSPDRVEQFF	TGTGCCAGCAGCCCTGACAGGGTTGAGCAGTTCTTC
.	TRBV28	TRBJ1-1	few	CASSLARLEAFF	TGTGCCAGCAGTTTGGCCCGACTTGAAGCTTTCTTT
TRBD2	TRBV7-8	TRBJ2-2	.	CASSRGAGANTGELFF	TGTGCCAGCAGCCGAGGTGCGGGGGCGAACACCGGGGAGCTGTTTTTT
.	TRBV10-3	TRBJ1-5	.	CAISDSQLSNQPQHF	TGTGCCATCAGTGATAGCCAACTCAGCAATCAGCCCCAGCATTTT
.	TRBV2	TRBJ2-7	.	CASSFHSYEQYF	TGTGCCAGCAGTTTCCACTCCTACGAGCAGTACTTC
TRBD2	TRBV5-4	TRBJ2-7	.	CASSLGRGGLDEQYF	TGTGCCAGCAGTCTTGGGCGGGGGGGCCTCGACGAGCAGTACTTC
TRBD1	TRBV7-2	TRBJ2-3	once	CASSYNRGSGTDTQYF	TGTGCCAGCAGCTATAACAGGGGTTCGGGCACAGATACGCAGTATTTT
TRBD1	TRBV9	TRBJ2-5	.	CASSPRTGPQETQYF	TGTGCCAGCAGTCCAAGGACAGGCCCACAAGAGACCCAGTACTTC
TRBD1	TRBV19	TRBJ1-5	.	CASSVDRGSNQPQHF	TGTGCCAGTAGTGTGGACAGGGGTAGCAATCAGCCCCAGCATTTT
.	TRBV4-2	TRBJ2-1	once	CASSQDEIHSYNEQFF	TGTGCCAGCAGCCAAGATGAGATCCACTCATACAATGAGCAGTTCTTC
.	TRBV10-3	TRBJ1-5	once	CAIRGAGGNQPQHF	TGTGCCATCAGGGGGGCTGGGGGCAATCAGCCCCAGCATTTT
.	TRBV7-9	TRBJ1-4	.	CASSLFLSEAANEKLFF	TGTGCCAGCAGCTTATTCCTTTCTGAGGCGGCTAATGAAAAACTGTTTTTT
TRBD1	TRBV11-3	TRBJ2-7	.	CASSSLTGTVNEQYF	TGTGCCAGCAGCTCCTTGACAGGGACAGTCAACGAGCAGTACTTC
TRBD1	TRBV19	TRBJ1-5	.	CASSFGEAGGDQPQHF	TGTGCCAGTAGTTTCGGCGAGGCAGGGGGCGATCAGCCCCAGCATTTT
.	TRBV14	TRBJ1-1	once	CASSQVRPRQNTEAFF	TGTGCCAGCAGCCAGGTTCGCCCCCGACAAAACACTGAAGCTTTCTTT
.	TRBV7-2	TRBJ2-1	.	CASSSVKGTRQAEQFF	TGTGCCAGCAGCTCGGTCAAAGGGACTCGGCAGGCTGAGCAGTTCTTC
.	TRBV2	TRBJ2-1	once	CASRPRASGGEQFF	TGTGCCAGCAGACCCCGGGCGTCCGGAGGTGAGCAGTTCTTC
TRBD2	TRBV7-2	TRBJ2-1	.	CASSLASGIAYNEQFF	TGTGCCAGCAGCTTAGCGAGCGGGATAGCCTACAATGAGCAGTTCTTC
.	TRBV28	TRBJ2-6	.	CASSLSSSGANVLTF	TGTGCCAGCAGTTTATCCTCCAGTGGGGCCAACGTCCTGACTTTC
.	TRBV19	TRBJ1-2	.	CASTIQAGGRHYGYTF	TGTGCCAGTACCATCCAGGCCGGGGGGCGGCACTATGGCTACACCTTC
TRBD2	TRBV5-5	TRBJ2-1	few	CASSLTSGSYNEQFF	TGTGCCAGCAGCCTTACTAGCGGGAGTTACAATGAGCAGTTCTTC
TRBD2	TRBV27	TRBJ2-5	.	CASSSWSGRKETQYF	TGTGCCAGCAGTTCGTGGAGCGGGAGGAAAGAGACCCAGTACTTC
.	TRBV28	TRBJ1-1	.	CASSFTDIGFEAFF	TGTGCCAGCAGTTTCACGGACATCGGCTTTGAAGCTTTCTTT
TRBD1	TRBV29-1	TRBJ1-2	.	CSADRDGYTF	TGCAGCGCAGACAGGGATGGCTACACCTTC
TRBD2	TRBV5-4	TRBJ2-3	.	CASSPGGTNARDTQYF	TGTGCCAGCAGCCCGGGAGGGACCAATGCAAGGGATACGCAGTATTTT
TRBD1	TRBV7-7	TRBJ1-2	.	CASRLYRGTNYGYTF	TGTGCTAGCAGGCTTTACAGGGGGACCAACTATGGCTACACCTTC
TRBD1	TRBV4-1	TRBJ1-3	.	CASSQAGTAGNTIYF	TGCGCCAGCAGCCAAGCCGGGACAGCTGGAAACACCATATATTTT
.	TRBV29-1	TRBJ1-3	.	CSALGQLGNTIYF	TGCAGCGCCCTCGGACAGTTAGGAAACACCATATATTTT
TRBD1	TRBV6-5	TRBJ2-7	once	CASSPGQGAIEQYF	TGTGCCAGCAGCCCAGGACAGGGGGCAATCGAGCAGTACTTC